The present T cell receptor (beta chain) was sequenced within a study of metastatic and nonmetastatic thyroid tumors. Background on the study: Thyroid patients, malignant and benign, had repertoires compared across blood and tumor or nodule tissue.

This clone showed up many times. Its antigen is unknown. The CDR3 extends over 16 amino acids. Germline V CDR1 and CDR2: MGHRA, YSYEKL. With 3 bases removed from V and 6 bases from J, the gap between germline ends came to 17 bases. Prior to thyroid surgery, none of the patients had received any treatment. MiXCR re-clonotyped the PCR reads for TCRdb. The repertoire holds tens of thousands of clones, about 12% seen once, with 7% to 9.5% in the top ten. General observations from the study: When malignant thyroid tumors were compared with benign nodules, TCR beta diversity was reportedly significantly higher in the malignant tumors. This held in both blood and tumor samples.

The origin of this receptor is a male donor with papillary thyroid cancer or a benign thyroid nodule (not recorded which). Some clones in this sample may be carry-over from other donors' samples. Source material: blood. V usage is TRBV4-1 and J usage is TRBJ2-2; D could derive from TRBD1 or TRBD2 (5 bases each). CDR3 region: CASSQGGQGAPGELFF. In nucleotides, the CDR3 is TGCGCCAGCAGCCAGGGCGGTCAGGGAGCCCCCGGGGAGCTGTTTTTT.